Detailed here is one T cell receptor (beta chain). Its target antigen remains unknown. Qualities for individual bases were not recorded, and no much larger clone is one base off. Collaborating institutions collected whole blood in K2EDTA tubes following their own protocols. For TCRbeta analysis, collaborator samples were shipped as frozen whole blood, as isolated PBMCs, or as DNA extracted from either sample type. As encoded in the germline V gene (reference sequence), CDR1 is LNHDA while CDR2 is SQIVND. Counted from cysteine to phenylalanine, this CDR3 has 15 amino acids. The CDR3 DNA has 45 bases and is translated from base 1. V and J are trimmed by 5 bases and 1 base, and the gene matches miss 4 bases of the junction. The data were taken from a study of blood T cell repertoires in COVID-19 (dated by TCRdb to 2018 to 2020). Study-wide context: Collaborator samples came from the United States, Italy and Spain and covered acute and convalescent phases of COVID-19. The material from the prospective study consisted of cDNA or gDNA derived from T cells, B-cell-depleted T cells, or PBMCs. The dataset comprised deeply sampled blood TCRbeta repertoires from subjects exposed to, actively infected with, or recovered from COVID-19. The repertoires were released in a freely available public database meant as a resource for research on the immune response to SARS-CoV-2. Samples were obtained from the ongoing ImmuneRACE study (first 160 participants) and from about 1,300 subjects provided by 6 global collaborators. A de-identified subject ID, COVID-19 status, age in years and sex were almost always included in the sample metadata. Where available, HLA class I and class II types were obtained from metadata supplied by the sample provider rather than from assay-based typing. What the authors observed across the whole study: The quantity of clinical and demographic metadata differed by source and by participant and was supplied without curation.

TCRbeta CDR3 regions were amplified from genomic DNA using the immunoSEQ Assay, a bias-controlled multiplex PCR. Per the original workflow: The number of nucleated cells in each sample was estimated by amplification of reference gene primers within the assay. To quantify the absolute abundance of each unique TCRbeta CDR3 rearrangement, sequence reads were collapsed and filtered. Productive Simpson clonality was computed per sample as the square root of Simpson's diversity index over productive rearrangements. What TCRdb holds here is the immuneACCESS table cut down to in-frame rearrangements. Part of the clones is not present; checked against another copy, under half of the missing clones reflect an unresolved V gene, and the others are unexplained. For V, J and clone size, that table is used; D and trimming come from the DNA. A total of about 200,000 clones appear in this sample, under 90% of them only once. In total, the top ten clones hold approximately 6.1% of the sample.

Material: peripheral blood. The chain joins TRBV19 to TRBJ1-4; the junction holds 7 bases that match TRBD1. The sequence derives from a man of 80 years or more with acute or convalescent COVID-19. The DNA reads as follows: TGTGCCAGTAGTTACCGGGACAGAACTAATGAAAAACTGTTTTTT. It encodes CASSYRDRTNEKLFF.